This T cell receptor (beta chain) was observed in a study of shared T cell receptors in the human thymus. This table comes from immunoSEQ multiplex PCR, and its TCRdb copy is limited to in-frame clones, with some not included. The sample shows about 540,000 clones, approximately 80% of them seen only once. The germline V gene encodes CDR1 SGHVS and CDR2 FQNEAQ. Trimming left V 5 bases short and J 1 base short, with 17 bases between. The CDR3 runs 16 residues. These sequences were also reported in another study, on human thymus T cells. This second study says: Infants served as donors; they were healthy and Finnish and were having corrective surgery for congenital heart defects. Resections removed during corrective heart surgery provided the thymus tissue used. Thymic and blood repertoires appeared to show biased V and J gene usage. Related research described strongly overlapping thymic repertoires in unrelated people.

The sequence was collected from a boy younger than two with a congenital heart defect. The sample was thymocytes. The chain uses TRBV7-8 and TRBJ2-5; D is possibly TRBD1 (6 bases). DNA for the CDR3: TGTGCCAGCAGCCCCGCGGCCGGGACACCCCAAGAGACCCAGTACTTC. It encodes CASSPAAGTPQETQYF.